A single TCR beta chain is shown here with its context. This clone was recorded a few times. There is no known antigen for this receptor. Base qualities are not at hand, and no much larger clone is one base apart. These data come from a study of cytomegalovirus exposure and HLA in healthy donors (dated by TCRdb to about 2017). Describing the broader study: An earlier analysis of roughly 500 of the donors reported 276 Gb of sequence data and approximately 120 million unique TCR beta sequences obtained from approximately 180 million T cells. Every discovery cohort repertoire had been produced on one sequencing platform. HLA typing covered class I and class II loci at four-digit resolution. High-throughput TCR immunosequencing, statistical association of individual TCRs with disease status, and machine learning were combined to predict cytomegalovirus infection status. A later genetic analysis used genome-wide SNP genotypes for about 65% of the 666 donors, treating that subset as a discovery cohort. The number of donors typed differed by locus, with 629-630 for A, B, C, DRB1 and DQB1, around 500 for DQA1, over 600 for DPA1, and roughly 450 for DPB1. The study profiled the T cell repertoires of about 640 subjects by immunosequencing and related them to cytomegalovirus serostatus. Rather than using new phenotypic data, the later analysis identified candidate immune exposures from TCR beta sequences and from how often those sequences occurred across donors. In addition to the first cohort of roughly 700 subjects, a separate validation cohort of 130 or so different subjects was used. A later analysis re-analyzed previously published TCR beta repertoires from 650 to 800 donors and added high-resolution HLA genotyping to study TCR occurrence patterns. An early release that covered 500 to 800 HLA-typed donors contained around 330 gigabases of sequencing data and 85 million to 100 million unique TCR sequences. Alongside the repertoire data, information on donor age, sex, ethnicity and CMV serostatus was compiled. Among some 400 genotyped donors of the cohort, an average of roughly 240,000 unique TCR beta nucleotide sequences were sequenced per donor, roughly 18% of them non-productive. Because of strong linkage in the cohort, roughly five DR-DQ haplotypes were treated as single units for association and clustering. The aim of the study was to test whether cataloging public T cell receptors could identify signatures of past pathogen exposure. The genetic ancestry cluster associated with self-reported Caucasian donors included approximately 85% of the roughly 400 genotyped donors. An earlier analysis of roughly 580 of the donors used high-throughput TCR beta sequencing to judge whether each TCR beta V gene segment behaved as functional or pseudogenic. Overall study outcomes, separate from this receptor: In both the original and validation cohorts, the classifier was reported to diagnose cytomegalovirus status with high specificity and sensitivity. Sequencing depth was assumed to be roughly uniform across donors in the presence/absence analyses, though that assumption may not hold. A few of the identified cytomegalovirus-associated TCR beta chains were confirmed in vitro to be specific for cytomegalovirus antigens. Most TCR sequences were seen in very few donors, while some public TCRs were found in many individuals. According to a later genetic analysis, donors in an Asian-associated ancestry cluster had fewer N-insertions in productive TCRs than the approximately 700-donor mean. The 87-base-pair reads could not distinguish some IMGT-functional V segments, including TRBV6-2 and TRBV6-3, so those segments were excluded. The earlier analysis of about 600 of the donors excluded fewer than 20 rarely observed V segments, including chromosome 9 orphons, because counts were too low. In a later analysis, HLA-associated TCR beta chains were found to be more clonally expanded and to have lower generation probabilities than equally common non-associated chains. In a later analysis, several top co-occurrence clusters were reported to appear linked to parvovirus B19, influenza, CMV and Epstein-Barr virus. The study listed over 150 TCR beta chains as associated with cytomegalovirus. Strong co-occurrence of HLA alleles, especially DR and DQ, made assigning TCR associations to individual alleles difficult. For the cohort, immune exposure information was limited to CMV serostatus. Most CMV-associated TCR beta chains appeared to be HLA-restricted in a later analysis, and the HLA associations seemed to be driven largely by CMV exposure. Because HLA typing was unavailable for some donors at each locus, only the typed subset was used in association tests. This cohort had only TCR beta chains sequenced, and the lack of alpha or paired-chain data limited which features could be detected. Specific HLA alleles were associated with some 15,000 TCR beta sequences at a false discovery rate of 0.05 in a later analysis. A cluster of highly shared sequence variants was judged likely to be a technical artifact of the sequencing pipeline. A further reported finding was that TCR beta sequences accurately predicted the HLA-A and HLA-B alleles for most subjects in the first cohort. A later analysis found that TCR association rates varied across HLA loci, with DRB1 alleles showing the most associated TCRs and HLA-C alleles the fewest. A later genetic analysis associated a missense DCLRE1C variant with V-gene and J-gene trimming of TCR beta chains, and an independent cohort replicated the association. In an earlier analysis of 587 of the donors, most TCR beta V segments appeared in productive rearrangements about 87% or about 30% of the time, broadly matching IMGT annotations. Linkage disequilibrium might explain the correlated functional status among segregating V segments, but an unknown experimental factor could not be ruled out. The authors suggested that the approach could potentially be extended to other disease states and immunological phenotypes.

Library method: the immunoSEQ multiplex PCR assay. For the multiplex PCR, a mixture combining 60 forward primers for TCR Vbeta segments and 13 reverse primers for TCR Jbeta segments was used. The CDR3 region of rearranged TCR beta genes was amplified from genomic DNA with a multiplex PCR assay. On the Illumina HiSeq System, the amplified TCR beta libraries were sequenced as 87-base-pair reads. As for how the authors treated the data: Across the 700 or so repertoires, a later analysis counted tens of millions of unique TCR beta chains, about 10 million of which were shared by at least two donors. A nearest-neighbor algorithm error-corrected the raw reads and collapsed the reads into unique sequences, merging closely related sequences to remove PCR and sequencing errors. CDR3 sequences were aligned to IMGT reference sequences to assign V, D and J gene segments. Each retained sequence needed at least a six-nucleotide match to both a V gene segment and a J gene segment. Rearrangements were classified as productive when the CDR3 lacked stop codons and remained in frame with V and J, and all other rearrangements were classified as non-productive. CDR3 was defined by IMGT convention, running from the second conserved V-encoded cysteine to the conserved J-encoded phenylalanine. The earlier analysis of about 610 of the donors excluded any sequence lacking an unambiguous match to a single V gene segment. An earlier analysis of around 600 of the donors classified V segments as functional when productive rearrangements were above 56.7% and as segregating when the standard deviation between donors was above 5%. To diagnose cytomegalovirus status from the catalog of TCR beta chain sequences, a statistical classification framework was built. In a later analysis, TCR nucleotide sequences were compared against IMGT/GENE-DB human TR gene sequences so that V and J genes could be assigned. A later analysis assigned CDR3 sequences and most-parsimonious VDJ recombination scenarios with the TCRdist pipeline. In a later analysis, each TCR beta chain was defined by its CDR3 amino acid sequence together with its V-gene family, and reads lacking a unique V-gene family were excluded. As a way to deal with suspected cross-contamination and a sequencing artifact, a later analysis dropped roughly 620 nucleotide sequences that were highly shared and had low generation probability. A later analysis calculated a clonal expansion index for each public chain from normalized within-repertoire ranks of inferred template counts. A later analysis computed generation probabilities with a VDJ recombination model fitted to out-of-frame rearrangements, and checked the results against IGoR. Hypergeometric tests were used in a later analysis to score TCR-TCR, TCR-HLA and TCR-CMV co-occurrence, with a repertoire-size bias correction applied to the TCR pairs. A later analysis estimated false discovery rates by permuting HLA or CMV assignments 20 times. In a later analysis, co-occurring TCRs were grouped with DBSCAN, and TCRdist sequence similarity was added when clustering was performed within HLA-allele-positive subsets. For co-occurrence clustering, repertoires with fewer than 30,000 or more than 120,000 public chains were excluded, along with roughly 5 repertoires with anomalous nucleotide sharing. The clones in this table, taken by TCRdb from immuneACCESS, are in-frame only. Not every clone is retained; where verified, under half of the shortfall comes from an unresolved V gene, and the cause of the rest is unknown. The DNA gave D and trimming, while V, J and clone size come from that table. Within this sample are over 150,000 clones, with around 80% of them counted one time only. About 1.5% of the sample is held by the ten biggest clonotypes.

In the germline V gene, CDR1 corresponds to SGHDT and CDR2 to YYEEEE. V loses 2 bases at its end and J loses 4 bases; junction bases beyond the gene matches: 11. The CDR3, from cysteine to phenylalanine, totals 17 residues. The CDR3 DNA has 51 bases and is translated from base 1. The cohort consisted of more than 650 healthy bone marrow donors. All cohort members were sampled while nominally healthy, although unrecorded immune exposures were likely present. The donor tested CMV seropositive, placing the donor among the approximately 290 seropositive members of the cohort. Each donor provided a peripheral blood sample, and peripheral blood mononuclear cells were used for TCR beta sequencing. Genomic DNA was extracted from the blood cell samples with the Qiagen DNeasy Blood Extraction Kit.

This sequence originates from a woman aged 25 to 39 in good health and CMV-seropositive. The sequencing input was PBMCs. The chain is assembled from TRBV5-6 and TRBJ1-4, with 7 bases matching TRBD1. The CDR3 here reads CASSFYFEDRFNEKLFF. The DNA reads TGTGCCAGCAGCTTCTACTTTGAGGACAGGTTTAATGAAAAACTGTTTTTT. Outside the CDR3, residues come from the reference TRBV5-6 and TRBJ1-4 proteins, so the full variable domain is: DAGVTQSPTHLIKTRGQQVTLRCSPKSGHDTVSWYQQALGQGPQFIFQYYEEEERQRGNFPDRFSGHQFPNYSSELNVNALLLGDSALYLCASSFYFEDRFNEKLFFGSGTQLSVL.